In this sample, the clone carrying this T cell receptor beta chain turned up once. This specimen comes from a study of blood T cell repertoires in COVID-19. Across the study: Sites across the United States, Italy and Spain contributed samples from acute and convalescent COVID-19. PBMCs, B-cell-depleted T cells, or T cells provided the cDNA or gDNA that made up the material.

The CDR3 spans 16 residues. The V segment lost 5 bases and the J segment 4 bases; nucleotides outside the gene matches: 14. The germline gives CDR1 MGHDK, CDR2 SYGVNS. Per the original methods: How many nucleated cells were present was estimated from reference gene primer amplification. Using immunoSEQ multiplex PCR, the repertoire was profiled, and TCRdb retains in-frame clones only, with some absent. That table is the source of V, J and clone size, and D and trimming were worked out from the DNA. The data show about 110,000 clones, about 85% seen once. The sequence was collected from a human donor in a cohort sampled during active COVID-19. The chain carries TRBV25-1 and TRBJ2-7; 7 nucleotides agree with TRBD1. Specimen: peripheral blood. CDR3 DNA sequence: TGTGCCAGCAGTAACCCAGGGGGACAGACTTCGTACGAGCAGTACTTC. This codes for CASSNPGGQTSYEQYF.